Listed here are 2 T cell receptor beta chains from one sample, sequenced in a study of blood T cell repertoires in COVID-19. Clones were sequenced by immunoSEQ multiplex PCR, and TCRdb holds only the in-frame ones, with some missing. The sample contains around 300,000 clones, roughly 85% of which appear only once. The sample comprised peripheral blood. The receptor source for this set is a woman in her 70s with acute or convalescent COVID-19.

V and J are TRBV7-8 and TRBJ2-7, with D tentatively TRBD2 (7 bases). V was pared by 5 bases and J by 2 bases, with 25 bases between. The germline V gene encodes CDR1 SGHVS and CDR2 FQNEAQ. The CDR3 is made up of 18 amino acids. Here the CDR3 reads CASSRGAGPLLRTYEQYF. CDR3 nucleotides: TGTGCCAGCAGCCGGGGGGCAGGGCCCCTCTTGAGGACCTACGAGCAGTACTTC.

CDR3 nucleotide sequence: TGTGCCAGCTCACACCCGACAGCGAAACTAAACTATGGCTACACCTTC. As protein: CASSHPTAKLNYGYTF. The rearrangement links TRBV18 to TRBJ1-2; D is possibly TRBD1 (5 bases). Germline CDR1 reads KGHSH; CDR2 reads LQKENI. CDR3 length: 16 residues. Trimming left V 4 bases short and J 2 bases short, with 17 bases between.